The next 9 T cell receptor beta chains were all read from a single sample in a study of blood T cell repertoires in COVID-19. TCRdb keeps only in-frame clones here, not all; method: immunoSEQ multiplex PCR. This sample has under 250,000 clones, with about 86% found just once. The sample was peripheral blood. These receptors originate from a man aged 35 to 55 with active or convalescent COVID-19.

The V call is TRBV5-4, the J call TRBJ2-3; TRBD1 matches at 10 bases. The CDR3 spans 14 residues. Germline assignment: CDR1 SGHNT and CDR2 YYREEE (reference sequence). V was pared by 4 bases and J by 4 bases, with 3 bases of the junction left unmatched. This CDR3 reads CASSPGQGADTQYF. DNA for the CDR3: TGTGCCAGCAGCCCAGGACAGGGGGCAGATACGCAGTATTTT.

The CDR3 is CASSLSGQGSYNSPLHF. CDR3 coding DNA: TGTGCCAGCAGCTTAAGTGGACAGGGTTCTTATAATTCACCCCTCCACTTT. V is TRBV7-2 and J is TRBJ1-6; 8 bases fit TRBD1. With 2 bases clipped from V and 4 bases from J, the junction kept 7 bases outside the gene matches. CDR3 length: 17 residues. CDR1 and CDR2 (germline): SGHTA, FQGNSA.

The chain combines TRBV29-1 with TRBJ1-2, with no clear D. The germline V and J ends were trimmed by 1 base and 6 bases, with 6 bases remaining between them. CDR3 length: 11 amino acids. Per the germline V gene, CDR1 is SQVTM and CDR2 is ANQGSEA. The CDR3: CSVEGGNGYTF. The CDR3 DNA reads TGCAGCGTTGAAGGAGGGAATGGCTACACCTTC.

DNA for the CDR3: TGCGCCAGCAGCCCTAGCGAGGGGGGGGATACGCAGTATTTT. Translation: CASSPSEGGDTQYF. V gene TRBV5-1 combines with J gene TRBJ2-3; D possibly corresponds to TRBD2 (7 bases). Trimming left V 4 bases short and J 6 bases short, with 15 bases between. The CDR3 is 14 amino acids. CDR1 is SGHRS, CDR2 YFSETQ, per germline.

The chain uses TRBV7-9 and TRBJ1-1; no definite D call. CDR1 is SEHNR, CDR2 FQNEAQ, per germline (reference sequence). The CDR3 length is 14 residues. Trimming cost V 1 base and J 3 bases, with 9 bases left between them. The CDR3 DNA reads TGTGCCAGCAGCTTAGTTATCGGTGACACTGAAGCTTTCTTT. Its protein is CASSLVIGDTEAFF.

V gene TRBV6-5 combines with J gene TRBJ1-5; the D gene is possibly TRBD1 (5 bases). Between the trimmed V and J ends, which lost 6 bases and 0 bases, there was a span of 12 bases. Germline CDR1 and CDR2: MNHEY and SVGAGI. The CDR3 is 15 amino acids. CDR3 DNA sequence: TGTGCCAGCAGGACGACAGAGAATAGCAATCAGCCCCAGCATTTT. Its translation: CASRTTENSNQPQHF.

The gene calls are TRBV2 and TRBJ2-7; 9 nucleotides agree with TRBD1. V shed 4 bases and J 2 bases; nucleotides not matched to a gene: 6. The CDR3 has 15 amino acids. Germline CDR1 and CDR2: SNHLY and FYNNEI. CDR3 in DNA: TGTGCCAGCAGTGGACAGGGGGAATTCACCTACGAGCAGTACTTC. Residues: CASSGQGEFTYEQYF.

The rearrangement links TRBV7-9 to TRBJ1-2; TRBD1 matches 8 bases. Trimming removed 3 bases from V and 2 bases from J; junction bases left unmatched: 2. This CDR3 is 14 amino acids long. Germline loops: CDR1 SEHNR, CDR2 FQNEAQ (reference sequence). The CDR3 spells CASSFGTGNYGYTF. In DNA form, the CDR3 reads TGTGCCAGCAGCTTCGGGACAGGCAACTATGGCTACACCTTC.

The chain uses TRBV30 and TRBJ2-2, with D tentatively TRBD2 (5 bases). Deletions cut 3 bases from V and 0 bases from J, with 11 bases between. This CDR3 contains 15 residues. Germline CDR1 GTSNPN, CDR2 SVGIG (reference sequence). The CDR3 loop is CAWRAWGANTGELFF. Written as DNA, the CDR3 is TGTGCCTGGAGGGCTTGGGGAGCGAACACCGGGGAGCTGTTTTTT.